Here is one TCR beta chain with its context. This clonotype was recorded a few times. Its target antigen remains unknown. Per-base quality was not reported, and no clone a single base away is much larger than it. As encoded in the germline V gene, CDR1 is SGHVS while CDR2 is FNYEAQ. A distance of 15 bases separates the germline ends of V and J, which lose 5 bases and 12 bases respectively. The CDR3 sequence holds 12 residues, the cysteine and phenylalanine included. CDR3 DNA only is kept here, 36 bases in frame from base 1. This specimen's treatment or condition label, interpreted: in vitro stimulation with specific CMV peptide epitopes to enrich CMV-specific T cells. This specimen comes from a study of T cell repertoires in cytomegalovirus infection (dated by TCRdb to about 2019). With regard to the full study: Recently identified HLA-C-restricted CMV epitopes, whose presentation resists viral immunomodulation, were targeted by peptide stimulations together with well-studied HLA-B-restricted epitopes. Donor HLA type was relevant to the analysis, because carriage of CMV infection together with the matching HLA type was indicated by public TCR beta signatures. Results the study describes overall, beyond this receptor: In both this cohort and an independent 352-donor cohort, the cumulative frequency of public TCR beta family members distinguished carriers of CMV infection plus the relevant HLA type. In the ex vivo response, HLA-C-restricted CMV-specific TCR beta clonotypes were dominant, and in two of eight donors the single most frequent clonotype came from this HLA-C-restricted group.

The listed sequencing device is Illumina HiSeq 1500. TCRdb reprocessed the public reads (quality trimming at Q25 with fastp, clone calling with MiXCR) and kept in-frame beta chains. Rows with a matching CDR3 protein are joined into one entry that keeps the most common DNA and genes. The sample records some 920,000 distinct CDR3 sequences, around 29% of which are singletons. Of the sample, about 14% falls within the top ten clones. The specimen was cultured CD8+ T cells from PBMCs, collected from culture after CMV antigen stimulation. The sequence was collected from a human donor in good health (CMV status not recorded). Some clones in this sample may be carry-over from other donors' samples. This sequence uses TRBV7-6 and TRBJ2-3, with no D gene named confidently. CDR3 reads: CASSPGRRVQYF. The nucleotide sequence is given as TGTGCCAGCAGCCCGGGCAGGCGTGTACAGTATTTT.